This T cell receptor beta chain comes out of a study of T cell repertoires in cytomegalovirus infection. Study context: It can be stated that public TCR beta signatures indicated CMV infection as well as a matching HLA type.

TCRdb recomputed calls from the reads with MiXCR, one row per CDR3 protein. The sample lists approximately 180,000 distinct CDR3 sequences; roughly 19% were seen once. The CDR3 contains 12 residues. Germline values: CDR1 PRHDT, CDR2 FYEKMQ (reference sequence). The V and J ends lost 2 bases and 8 bases respectively, with 7 bases between them. Points on this clonotype: The target antigen is unknown.

Study results and caveats: HLA-C-restricted CMV clonotypes gave the most frequent clonotype in two of eight donors. Public TCR beta family frequency separated CMV-and-HLA carriers, including in an independent cohort.

The clonotype comes from a human donor in good health (CMV status not recorded). Some clones in this sample may be carry-over from other donors' samples. Sequencing input: PBMCs. This chain links TRBV13 with TRBJ1-3; no firm D call. DNA of the CDR3: TGTGCCAGCAGCTTATGGAGGGACACCATATATTTT. Its translation is CASSLWRDTIYF.